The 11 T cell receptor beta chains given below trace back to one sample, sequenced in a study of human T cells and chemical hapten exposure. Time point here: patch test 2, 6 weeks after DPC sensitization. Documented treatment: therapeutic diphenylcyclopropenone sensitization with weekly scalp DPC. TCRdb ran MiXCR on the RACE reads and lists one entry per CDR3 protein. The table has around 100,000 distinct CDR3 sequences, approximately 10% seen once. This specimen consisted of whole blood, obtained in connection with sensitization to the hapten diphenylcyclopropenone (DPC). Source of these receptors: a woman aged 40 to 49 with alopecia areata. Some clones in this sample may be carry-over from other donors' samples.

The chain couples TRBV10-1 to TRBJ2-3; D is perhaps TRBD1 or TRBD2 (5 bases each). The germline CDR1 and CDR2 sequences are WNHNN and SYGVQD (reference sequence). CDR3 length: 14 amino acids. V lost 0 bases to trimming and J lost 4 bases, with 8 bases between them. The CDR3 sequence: CASSESGDADTQYF. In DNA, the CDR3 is TGCGCCAGCAGTGAGTCAGGGGACGCAGATACGCAGTATTTT.

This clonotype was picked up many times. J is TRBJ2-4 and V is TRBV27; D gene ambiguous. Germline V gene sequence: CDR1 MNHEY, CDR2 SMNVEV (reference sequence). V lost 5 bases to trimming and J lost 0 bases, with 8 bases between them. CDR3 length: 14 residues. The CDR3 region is CASSPPRAKNIQYF. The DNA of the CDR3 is TGTGCCAGCAGTCCCCCTCGAGCCAAAAACATTCAGTACTTC.

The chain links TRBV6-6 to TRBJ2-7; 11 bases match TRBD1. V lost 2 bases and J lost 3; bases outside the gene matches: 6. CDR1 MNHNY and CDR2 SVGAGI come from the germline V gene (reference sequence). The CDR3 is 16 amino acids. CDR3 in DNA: TGTGCCAGCAGTTACCGGGCCGGGACAGGGGGCTACGAGCAGTACTTC. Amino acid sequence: CASSYRAGTGGYEQYF.

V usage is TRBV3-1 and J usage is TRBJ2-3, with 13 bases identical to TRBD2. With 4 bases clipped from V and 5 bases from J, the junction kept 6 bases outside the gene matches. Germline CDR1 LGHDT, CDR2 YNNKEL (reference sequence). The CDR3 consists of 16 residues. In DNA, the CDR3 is TGTGCCAGCAGCCCTCTCGGACTAGCGGGAGTAGATACGCAGTATTTT. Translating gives CASSPLGLAGVDTQYF.

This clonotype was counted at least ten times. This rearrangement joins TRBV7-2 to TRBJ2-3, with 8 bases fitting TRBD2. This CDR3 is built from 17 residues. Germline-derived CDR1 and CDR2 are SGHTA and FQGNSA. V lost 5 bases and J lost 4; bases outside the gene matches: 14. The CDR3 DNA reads TGTGCCAGCAGCCCTAGACTGAGCGGGGGATTGGCAGATACGCAGTATTTT. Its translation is CASSPRLSGGLADTQYF. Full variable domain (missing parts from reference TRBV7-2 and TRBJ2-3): GAGVSQSPSNKVTEKGKDVELRCDPISGHTALYWYRQSLGQGLEFLIYFQGNSAPDKSGLPSDRFSAERTGGSVSTLTIQRTQQEDSAVYLCASSPRLSGGLADTQYFGPGTRLTVL.

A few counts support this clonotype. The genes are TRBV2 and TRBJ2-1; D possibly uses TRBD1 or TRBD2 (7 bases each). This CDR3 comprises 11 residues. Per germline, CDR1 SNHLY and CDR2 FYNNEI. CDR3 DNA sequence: TGTGCAGGGAGGGGGCTGAATGAGCAGTTCTTC. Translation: CAGRGLNEQFF. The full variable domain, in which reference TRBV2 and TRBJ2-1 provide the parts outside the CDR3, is EPEVTQTPSHQVTQMGQEVILRCVPISNHLYFYWYRQILGQKVEFLVSFYNNEISEKSEIFDDQFSVERPDGSNFTLKIRSTKLEDSAMYFCAGRGLNEQFFGPGTRLTVL.

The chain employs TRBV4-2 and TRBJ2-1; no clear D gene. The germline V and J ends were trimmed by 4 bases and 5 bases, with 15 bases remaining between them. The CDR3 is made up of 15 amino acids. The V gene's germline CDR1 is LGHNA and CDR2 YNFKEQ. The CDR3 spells CASSPAVRGNNEQFF. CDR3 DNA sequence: TGTGCCAGCAGCCCCGCGGTTCGCGGTAACAATGAGCAGTTCTTC.

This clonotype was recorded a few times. DNA for the CDR3: TGTGCCAGCAGCGTAGCTAGGGGAGATACGCAGTATTTT. It specifies CASSVARGDTQYF. The chain uses TRBV9 and TRBJ2-3; D might be TRBD1 (5 bases). Germline lookup yields CDR1 SGDLS and CDR2 YYNGEE. V was shortened by 0 bases and J by 5 bases, with 7 bases between the two germline ends. The CDR3 totals 13 residues.

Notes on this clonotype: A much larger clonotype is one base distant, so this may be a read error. CDR3 sequence (DNA): TGTGCCAGCGTTGAGCGGGGTGGGACAGATACGAAGTATTTT. Its translation: CASVERGGTDTKYF. The chain carries TRBV12-3 or TRBV12-4 and TRBJ2-3; D possibly matches TRBD1 or TRBD2 (7 bases each). The CDR3 runs 14 residues.

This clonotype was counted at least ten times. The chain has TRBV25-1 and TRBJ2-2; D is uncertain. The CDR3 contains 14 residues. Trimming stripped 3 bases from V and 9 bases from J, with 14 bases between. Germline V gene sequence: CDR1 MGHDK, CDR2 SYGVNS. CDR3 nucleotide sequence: TGTGCCAGCAGTGAGGCCAGAACGGGTCGGGAGCTGTTTTTT. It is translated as CASSEARTGRELFF.

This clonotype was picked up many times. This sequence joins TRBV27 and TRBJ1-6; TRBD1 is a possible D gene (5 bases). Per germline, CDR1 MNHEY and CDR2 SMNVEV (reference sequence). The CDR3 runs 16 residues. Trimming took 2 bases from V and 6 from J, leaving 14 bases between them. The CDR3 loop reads CASSLSGRVINSPLHF. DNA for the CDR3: TGTGCCAGCAGTTTAAGCGGCAGGGTGATTAATTCACCCCTCCACTTT.